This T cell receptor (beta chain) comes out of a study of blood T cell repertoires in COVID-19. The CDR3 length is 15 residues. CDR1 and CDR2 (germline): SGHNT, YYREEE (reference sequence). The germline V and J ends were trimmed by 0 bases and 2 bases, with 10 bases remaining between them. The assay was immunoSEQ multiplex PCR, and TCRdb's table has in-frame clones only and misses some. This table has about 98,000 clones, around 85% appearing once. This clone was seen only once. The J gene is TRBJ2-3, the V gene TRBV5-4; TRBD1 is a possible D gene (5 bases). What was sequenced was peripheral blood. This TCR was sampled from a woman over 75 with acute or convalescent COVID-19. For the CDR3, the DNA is TGTGCCAGCAGCTTGGGGAAGGGGTACACAGATACGCAGTATTTT. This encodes CASSLGKGYTDTQYF.